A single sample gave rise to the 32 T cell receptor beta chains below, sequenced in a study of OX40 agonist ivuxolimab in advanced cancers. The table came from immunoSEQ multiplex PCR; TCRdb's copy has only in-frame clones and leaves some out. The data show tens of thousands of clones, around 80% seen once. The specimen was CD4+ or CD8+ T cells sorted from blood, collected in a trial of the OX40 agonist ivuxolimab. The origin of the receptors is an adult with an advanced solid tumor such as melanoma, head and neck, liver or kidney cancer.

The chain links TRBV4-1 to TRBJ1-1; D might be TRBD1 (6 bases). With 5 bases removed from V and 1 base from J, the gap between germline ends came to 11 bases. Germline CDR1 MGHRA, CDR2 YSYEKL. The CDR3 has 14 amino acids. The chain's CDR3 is CASSVSGQNTEAFF. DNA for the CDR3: TGCGCCAGCAGCGTATCGGGACAGAACACTGAAGCTTTCTTT.

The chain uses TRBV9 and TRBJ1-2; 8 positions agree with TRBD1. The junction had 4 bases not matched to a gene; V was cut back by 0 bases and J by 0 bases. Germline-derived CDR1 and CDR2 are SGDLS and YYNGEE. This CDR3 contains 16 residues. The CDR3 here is CASSVDTGGTNYGYTF. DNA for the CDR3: TGTGCCAGCAGCGTAGACACAGGGGGGACTAACTATGGCTACACCTTC.

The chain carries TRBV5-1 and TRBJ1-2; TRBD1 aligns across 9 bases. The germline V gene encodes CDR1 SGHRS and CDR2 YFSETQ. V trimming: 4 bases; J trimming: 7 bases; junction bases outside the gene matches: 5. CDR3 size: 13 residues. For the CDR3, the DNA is TGCGCCAGCAGCCCGGACAGGGGAGGTGGCTACACCTTC. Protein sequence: CASSPDRGGGYTF. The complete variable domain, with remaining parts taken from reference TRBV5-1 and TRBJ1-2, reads KAGVTQTPRYLIKTRGQQVTLSCSPISGHRSVSWYQQTPGQGLQFLFEYFSETQRNKGNFPGRFSGRQFSNSRSEMNVSTLELGDSALYLCASSPDRGGGYTFGSGTRLTVV.

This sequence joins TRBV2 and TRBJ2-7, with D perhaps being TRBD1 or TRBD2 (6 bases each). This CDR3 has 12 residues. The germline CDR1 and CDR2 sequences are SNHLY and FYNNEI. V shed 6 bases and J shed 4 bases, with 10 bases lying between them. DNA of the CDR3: TGTGCCAGCAGGCGGGACAATTACGAGCAGTACTTC. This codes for CASRRDNYEQYF.

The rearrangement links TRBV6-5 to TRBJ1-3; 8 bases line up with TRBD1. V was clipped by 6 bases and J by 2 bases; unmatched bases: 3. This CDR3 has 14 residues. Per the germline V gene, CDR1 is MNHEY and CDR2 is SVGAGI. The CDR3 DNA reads TGTGCCAGCAGCCAGGACAGGGCTGGAAACACCATATATTTT. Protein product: CASSQDRAGNTIYF.

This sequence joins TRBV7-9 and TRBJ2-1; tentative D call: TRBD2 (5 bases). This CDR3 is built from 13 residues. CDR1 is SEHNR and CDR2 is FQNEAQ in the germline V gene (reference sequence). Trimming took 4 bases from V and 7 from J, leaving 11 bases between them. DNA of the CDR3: TGTGCCAGCAGCTCGGGGTCTGGGAATGAGCAGTTCTTC. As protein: CASSSGSGNEQFF.

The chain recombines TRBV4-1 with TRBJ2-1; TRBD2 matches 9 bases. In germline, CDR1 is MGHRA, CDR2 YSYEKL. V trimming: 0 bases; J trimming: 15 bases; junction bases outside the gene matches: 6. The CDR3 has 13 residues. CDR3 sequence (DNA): TGCGCCAGCAGCCAAGACTTAGCGGGAGCCTTGTTCTTC. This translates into CASSQDLAGALFF.

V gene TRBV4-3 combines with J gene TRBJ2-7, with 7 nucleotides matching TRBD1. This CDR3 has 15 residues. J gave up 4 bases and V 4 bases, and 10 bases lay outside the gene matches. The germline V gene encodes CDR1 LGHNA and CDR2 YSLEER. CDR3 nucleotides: TGCGCCAGCAGCCTGGACGGGACAGAGGATTACGAGCAGTACTTC. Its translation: CASSLDGTEDYEQYF.

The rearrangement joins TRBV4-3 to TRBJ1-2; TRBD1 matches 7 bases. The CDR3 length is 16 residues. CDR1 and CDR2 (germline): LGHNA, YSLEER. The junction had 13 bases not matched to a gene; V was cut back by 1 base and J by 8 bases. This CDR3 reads CASSQGSPTGMRGYTF. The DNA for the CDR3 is TGCGCCAGCAGCCAAGGATCCCCGACAGGGATGCGCGGCTACACCTTC.

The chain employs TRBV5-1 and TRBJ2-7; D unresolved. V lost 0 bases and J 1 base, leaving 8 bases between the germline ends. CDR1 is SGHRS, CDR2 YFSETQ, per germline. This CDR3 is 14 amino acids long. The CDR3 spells CASSLDPGSYEQYF. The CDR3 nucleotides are TGCGCCAGCAGCTTGGACCCCGGGTCCTACGAGCAGTACTTC.

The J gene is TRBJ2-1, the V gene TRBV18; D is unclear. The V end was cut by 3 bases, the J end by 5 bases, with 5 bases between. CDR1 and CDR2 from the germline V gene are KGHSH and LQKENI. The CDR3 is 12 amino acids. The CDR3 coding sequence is TGTGCCAGCTCACCTGAGAACAATGAGCAGTTCTTC. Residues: CASSPENNEQFF.

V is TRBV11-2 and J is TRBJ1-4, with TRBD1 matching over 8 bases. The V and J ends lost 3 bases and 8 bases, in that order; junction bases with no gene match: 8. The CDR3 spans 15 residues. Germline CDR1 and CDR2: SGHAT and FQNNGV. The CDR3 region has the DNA TGTGCCAGCAGCTTTTTCCAGGGGGCGGGGGAAAAACTGTTTTTT. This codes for CASSFFQGAGEKLFF. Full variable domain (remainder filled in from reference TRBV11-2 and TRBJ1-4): EAGVAQSPRYKIIEKRQSVAFWCNPISGHATLYWYQQILGQGPKLLIQFQNNGVVDDSQLPKDRFSAERLKGVDSTLKIQPAKLEDSAVYLCASSFFQGAGEKLFFGSGTQLSVL.

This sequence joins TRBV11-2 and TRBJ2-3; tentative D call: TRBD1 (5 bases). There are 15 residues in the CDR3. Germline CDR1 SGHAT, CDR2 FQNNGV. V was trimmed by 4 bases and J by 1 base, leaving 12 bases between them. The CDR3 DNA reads TGTGCCAGCAGCTCCTGGGGCCGGGGCACAGATACGCAGTATTTT. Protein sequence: CASSSWGRGTDTQYF. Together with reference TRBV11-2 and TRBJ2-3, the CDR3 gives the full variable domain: EAGVAQSPRYKIIEKRQSVAFWCNPISGHATLYWYQQILGQGPKLLIQFQNNGVVDDSQLPKDRFSAERLKGVDSTLKIQPAKLEDSAVYLCASSSWGRGTDTQYFGPGTRLTVL.

Written as DNA, the CDR3 is TGTGCCAGCAGTTTAGGTGCTAGCGGGAGGGATGTCACAGATACGCAGTATTTT. Its translation: CASSLGASGRDVTDTQYF. This chain uses TRBV28 with TRBJ2-3; 12 bases are shared with TRBD2. V lost 2 bases, J lost 2 bases, and 8 bases stayed unmatched. Germline lookup yields CDR1 MDHEN and CDR2 SYDVKM. This CDR3 spans 18 amino acids. Using reference TRBV28 and TRBJ2-3 for the parts outside the CDR3, the full variable domain is DVKVTQSSRYLVKRTGEKVFLECVQDMDHENMFWYRQDPGLGLRLIYFSYDVKMKEKGDIPEGYSVSREKKERFSLILESASTNQTSMYLCASSLGASGRDVTDTQYFGPGTRLTVL.

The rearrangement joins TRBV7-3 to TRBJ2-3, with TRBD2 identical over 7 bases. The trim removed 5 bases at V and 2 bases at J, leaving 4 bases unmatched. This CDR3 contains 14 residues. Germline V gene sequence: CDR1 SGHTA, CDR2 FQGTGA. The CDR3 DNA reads TGTGCCAGCAGCCTGGGACTACCCACAGATACGCAGTATTTT. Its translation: CASSLGLPTDTQYF.

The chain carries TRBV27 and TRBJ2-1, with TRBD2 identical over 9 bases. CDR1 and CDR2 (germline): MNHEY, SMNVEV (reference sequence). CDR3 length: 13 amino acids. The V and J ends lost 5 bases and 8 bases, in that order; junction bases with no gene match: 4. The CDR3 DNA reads TGTGCCAGCAGTCTAATAGCGGGAGATGAGCAGTTCTTC. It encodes CASSLIAGDEQFF.

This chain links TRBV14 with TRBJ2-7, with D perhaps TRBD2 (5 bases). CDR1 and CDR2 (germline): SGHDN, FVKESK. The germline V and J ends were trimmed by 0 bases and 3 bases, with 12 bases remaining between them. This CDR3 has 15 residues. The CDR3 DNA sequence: TGTGCCAGCAGCCAAGAACGGGGTGTCTACTACGAGCAGTACTTC. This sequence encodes CASSQERGVYYEQYF.

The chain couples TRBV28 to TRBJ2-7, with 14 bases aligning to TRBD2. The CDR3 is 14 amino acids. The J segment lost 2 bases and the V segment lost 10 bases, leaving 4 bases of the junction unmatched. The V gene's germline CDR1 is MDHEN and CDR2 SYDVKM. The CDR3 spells CATGLAGVTYEQYF. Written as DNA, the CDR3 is TGTGCCACGGGACTAGCGGGAGTAACCTACGAGCAGTACTTC.

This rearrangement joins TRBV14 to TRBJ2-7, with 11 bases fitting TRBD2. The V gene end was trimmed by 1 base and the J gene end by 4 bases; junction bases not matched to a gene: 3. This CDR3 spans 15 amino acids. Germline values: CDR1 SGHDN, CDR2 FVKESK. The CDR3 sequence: CASSQVLAGVYEQYF. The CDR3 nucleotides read TGTGCCAGCAGCCAAGTACTAGCGGGAGTTTACGAGCAGTACTTC.

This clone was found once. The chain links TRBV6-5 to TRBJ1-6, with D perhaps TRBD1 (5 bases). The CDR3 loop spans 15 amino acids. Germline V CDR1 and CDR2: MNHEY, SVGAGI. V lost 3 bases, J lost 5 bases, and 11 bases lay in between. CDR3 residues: CASSYGGGDNSPLHF. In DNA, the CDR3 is TGTGCCAGCAGTTATGGGGGTGGCGATAATTCACCCCTCCACTTT.

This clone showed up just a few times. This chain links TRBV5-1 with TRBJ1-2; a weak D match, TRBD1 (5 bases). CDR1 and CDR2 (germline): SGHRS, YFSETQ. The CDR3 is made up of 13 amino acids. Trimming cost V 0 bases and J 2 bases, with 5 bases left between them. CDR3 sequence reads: CASSLGGNYGYTF. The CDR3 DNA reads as TGCGCCAGCAGCTTGGGGGGCAACTATGGCTACACCTTC.

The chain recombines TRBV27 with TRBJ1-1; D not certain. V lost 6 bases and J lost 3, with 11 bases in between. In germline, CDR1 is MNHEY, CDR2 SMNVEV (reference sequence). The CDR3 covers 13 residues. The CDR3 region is CASRISSDTEAFF. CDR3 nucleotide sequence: TGTGCCAGCAGAATCTCTAGTGACACTGAAGCTTTCTTT.

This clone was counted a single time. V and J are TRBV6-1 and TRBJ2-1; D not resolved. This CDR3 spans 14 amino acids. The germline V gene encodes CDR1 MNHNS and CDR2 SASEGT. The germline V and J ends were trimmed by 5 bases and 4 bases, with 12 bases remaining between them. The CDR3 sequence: CASSPGPEYNEQFF. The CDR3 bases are TGTGCCAGCAGTCCCGGGCCGGAATACAATGAGCAGTTCTTC.

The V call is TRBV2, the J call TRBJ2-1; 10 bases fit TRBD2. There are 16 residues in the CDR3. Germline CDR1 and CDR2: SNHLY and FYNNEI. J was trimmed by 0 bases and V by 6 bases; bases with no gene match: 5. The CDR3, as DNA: TGTGCCAGCAGGCAAACTAGCGGGACCTCCTACAATGAGCAGTTCTTC. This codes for CASRQTSGTSYNEQFF.

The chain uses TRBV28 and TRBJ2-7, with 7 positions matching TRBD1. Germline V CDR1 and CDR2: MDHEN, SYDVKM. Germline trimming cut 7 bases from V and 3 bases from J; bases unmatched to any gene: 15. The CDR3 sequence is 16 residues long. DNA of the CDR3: TGTGCCAGCATGCGGAACCGGGACAGCAAATTCTACGAGCAGTACTTC. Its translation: CASMRNRDSKFYEQYF. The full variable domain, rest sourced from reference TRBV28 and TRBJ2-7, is DVKVTQSSRYLVKRTGEKVFLECVQDMDHENMFWYRQDPGLGLRLIYFSYDVKMKEKGDIPEGYSVSREKKERFSLILESASTNQTSMYLCASMRNRDSKFYEQYFGPGTRLTVT.

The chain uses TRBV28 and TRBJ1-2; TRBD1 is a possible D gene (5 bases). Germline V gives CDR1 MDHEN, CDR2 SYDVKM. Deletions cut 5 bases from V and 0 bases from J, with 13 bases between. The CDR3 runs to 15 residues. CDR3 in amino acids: CASSQTTASNYGYTF. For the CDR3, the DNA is TGTGCCAGCAGTCAAACGACAGCTTCTAACTATGGCTACACCTTC.

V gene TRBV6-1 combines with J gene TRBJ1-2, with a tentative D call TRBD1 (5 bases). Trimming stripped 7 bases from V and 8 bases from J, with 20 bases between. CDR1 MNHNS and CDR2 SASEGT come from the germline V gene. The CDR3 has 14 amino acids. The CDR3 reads CASKEGQGGSGYTF. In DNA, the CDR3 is TGTGCCAGCAAGGAAGGTCAGGGTGGGTCCGGCTACACCTTC.

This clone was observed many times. For the CDR3, the DNA is TGTGCCAGCAGCCCCTCATTGAGGGATAGCAATCAGCCCCAGCATTTT. Encoded protein: CASSPSLRDSNQPQHF. The chain combines TRBV7-9 with TRBJ1-5; D unresolved. Germline assignment: CDR1 SEHNR and CDR2 FQNEAQ (reference sequence). The CDR3 runs 16 residues. Trimming took 5 bases from V and 0 from J, leaving 14 bases between them.

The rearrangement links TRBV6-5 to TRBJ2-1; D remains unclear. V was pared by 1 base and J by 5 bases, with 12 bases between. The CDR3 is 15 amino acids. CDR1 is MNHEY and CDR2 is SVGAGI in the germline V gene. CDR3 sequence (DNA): TGTGCCAGCAGTTACTTTCGGGCAGCCAACAATGAGCAGTTCTTC. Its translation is CASSYFRAANNEQFF.

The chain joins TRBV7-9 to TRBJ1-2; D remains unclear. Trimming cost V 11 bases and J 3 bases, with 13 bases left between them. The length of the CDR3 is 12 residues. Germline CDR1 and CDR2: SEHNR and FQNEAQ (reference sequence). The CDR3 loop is CAQDGPDYGYTF. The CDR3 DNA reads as TGTGCCCAGGACGGTCCTGACTATGGCTACACCTTC.

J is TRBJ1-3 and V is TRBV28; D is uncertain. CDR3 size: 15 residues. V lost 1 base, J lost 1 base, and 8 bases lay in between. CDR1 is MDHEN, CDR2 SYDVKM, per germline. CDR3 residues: CASSLLSTSGNTIYF. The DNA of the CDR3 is TGTGCCAGCAGTTTATTGTCGACTTCTGGAAACACCATATATTTT.

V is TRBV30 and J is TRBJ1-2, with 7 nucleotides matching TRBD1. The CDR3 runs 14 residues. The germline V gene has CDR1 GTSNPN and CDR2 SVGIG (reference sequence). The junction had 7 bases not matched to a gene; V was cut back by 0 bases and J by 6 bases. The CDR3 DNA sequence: TGTGCCTGGAGTGTGGGGCAGGGGGTCGATGGCTACACCTTC. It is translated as CAWSVGQGVDGYTF.